One T cell receptor beta chain is described in this entry. In the source study's methods: For nucleated cells, counts were estimated from reference gene primer amplification. The data were produced by immunoSEQ multiplex PCR, yet TCRdb's version contains in-frame clones alone and is incomplete. The DNA was the basis for D and trimming; V, J and clone size are from that table. The sample consists of 350,000 or so clones, roughly 87% of them appearing once. The entry originates in a study of blood T cell repertoires in COVID-19. The germline V gene encodes CDR1 SGDLS and CDR2 YYNGEE. This CDR3 is 20 amino acids long. Trimming left V 0 bases short and J 9 bases short, with 33 bases between.

The receptor's source is a woman in her sixties or seventies with COVID-19, enrolled during active disease. Sequencing input: peripheral blood. V and J are TRBV9 and TRBJ1-2; perhaps TRBD1 as D (5 bases). CDR3 amino acids: CASSVERGSLPGLLLLCYTF. In DNA form, the CDR3 reads TGTGCCAGCAGCGTAGAAAGGGGTAGTTTACCTGGACTACTTTTACTATGCTACACCTTC.